A single TCR beta chain is shown here with its context. Its antigen is unidentified. This sample was taken from a study of OX40 agonist ivuxolimab in advanced cancers. The V end was cut by 0 bases, the J end by 0 bases, with 14 bases between. Germline-derived CDR1 and CDR2 are SGHTA and FQGNSA. The CDR3 length is 17 residues. Study-wide results and limits: Nonresponders, in some cases, also had low normalized T-cell clonal expansion. Both blood CD4+ and CD8+ T cells showed clonal growth by week 6 at 0.1 to 3.0 mg/kg.

Measured with immunoSEQ multiplex PCR; TCRdb has only the in-frame clones, and not every one. In the table there are more than 55,000 clones, around 82% of which are singletons. The chain links TRBV7-2 to TRBJ1-1; unclear D gene. The clonotype was recovered from an adult with an advanced solid tumor such as melanoma, head and neck, liver or kidney cancer. Source: CD4+ or CD8+ T cells sorted from blood, taken in a trial of the OX40 agonist ivuxolimab. The CDR3 DNA reads as TGTGCCAGCAGCTTAGCGTGGGTGGAGGCGGTGAACACTGAAGCTTTCTTT. This sequence encodes CASSLAWVEAVNTEAFF.